These 8 T cell receptor beta chains share one sample of origin, sequenced in a study of persistence of HIV-infected CD4 T cells. These TCRs' antigens remain unknown. Nonspecific anti-CD3/anti-CD28 bead stimulation represents the broad CD4+ T cell repertoire. CD4+ T cells upregulating both CD40 ligand and CD69 were sorted as responding cells. This was the immunoSEQ version 4 assay in survey mode. The protocol was immunoSEQ multiplex PCR, while the TCRdb copy is restricted to in-frame clones and leaves out a portion. The sample lists about 43,000 clones; roughly 90% were seen once. Sequenced here: CD4+ T cells sorted from PBMCs after 18-hour stimulation, sampled from a patient who received antiretroviral therapy. Receptor source: an adult man with HIV who was CMV-seropositive.

V is TRBV5-4 and J is TRBJ2-3; D is undetermined. V gave up 4 bases and J gave up 7 bases, with 7 bases separating them. This CDR3 region has 11 residues. Germline-derived CDR1 and CDR2 are SGHNT and YYREEE (reference sequence). As DNA, the CDR3 is TGTGCCAGCAGCCCTGGGAATACGCAGTATTTT. Amino acid sequence: CASSPGNTQYF.

The chain has TRBV18 and TRBJ1-3, with 9 bases matching TRBD1. V was clipped by 2 bases and J by 1 base; unmatched bases: 3. The CDR3 covers 16 residues. Germline V lookup: CDR1 KGHSH, CDR2 LQKENI. The CDR3 here is CASSPAGQGSGNTIYF. As DNA, the CDR3 is TGTGCCAGCTCACCAGCTGGACAGGGGTCTGGAAACACCATATATTTT.

V is TRBV10-3 and J is TRBJ2-7; TRBD1 or TRBD2 may be the D gene (5 bases each). This CDR3 has 14 residues. Germline CDR1 ENHRY, CDR2 SYGVKD. V gave up 3 bases and J gave up 2 bases, with 11 bases separating them. The CDR3 nucleotides are TGTGCCATCAGTGATACCGGGACGGCCTACGAGCAGTACTTC. It codes for CAISDTGTAYEQYF.

The chain carries TRBV28 and TRBJ1-1, with D tentatively TRBD1 (5 bases). The CDR3 loop spans 18 amino acids. Trimming left V 10 bases short and J 0 bases short, with 27 bases between. Germline CDR1 MDHEN, CDR2 SYDVKM. The CDR3 coding sequence is TGTGCCATCTGCGGGGGGAGTGTAGCCGCACGGGTGAACACTGAAGCTTTCTTT. It translates to CAICGGSVAARVNTEAFF.

This chain uses TRBV27 with TRBJ1-5, with D possibly TRBD1 on 6 matching bases. Trimming took off 8 bases at V and 2 bases at J, with 16 bases between the two ends. The CDR3 consists of 15 residues. The V gene's germline CDR1 is MNHEY and CDR2 SMNVEV (reference sequence). The DNA for the CDR3 is TGTGCCAGCTCCGGGACACCCCGGGGCAATCAGCCCCAGCATTTT. Its protein product is CASSGTPRGNQPQHF.

This clone is a singleton in its sample. The gene calls are TRBV6-5 and TRBJ1-5, with a possible D match to TRBD1 (5 bases). Looked up from germline, CDR1 is MNHEY and CDR2 is SVGAGI. CDR3 size: 14 residues. V was trimmed by 7 bases and J by 9 bases, leaving 19 bases between them. The CDR3 nucleotides read TGTGCCAGCACCCTCGGACATCCTGGTATGCCCCAGCATTTT. Its protein is CASTLGHPGMPQHF.

CDR3 sequence (DNA): TGTGCCAGCAGCTTAGGAGCAGGGGTCACAGATACGCAGTATTTT. This codes for CASSLGAGVTDTQYF. The chain employs TRBV7-9 and TRBJ2-3; D is perhaps TRBD1 (6 bases). Germline loops: CDR1 SEHNR, CDR2 FQNEAQ (reference sequence). Trimming cost V 1 base and J 2 bases, with 10 bases left between them. The CDR3 totals 15 residues.

The rearrangement uses TRBV10-1 and TRBJ2-1; 13 bases match TRBD2. Trimming cost V 5 bases and J 10 bases; bases outside gene matches: 11. Germline CDR1 is WNHNN and CDR2 is SYGVQD (reference sequence). The CDR3 is 16 residues long. CDR3 amino acids: CASSKTSGGSPREQFF. The CDR3 DNA reads as TGCGCCAGCAGTAAGACTAGCGGGGGGTCACCTCGAGAGCAGTTCTTC.